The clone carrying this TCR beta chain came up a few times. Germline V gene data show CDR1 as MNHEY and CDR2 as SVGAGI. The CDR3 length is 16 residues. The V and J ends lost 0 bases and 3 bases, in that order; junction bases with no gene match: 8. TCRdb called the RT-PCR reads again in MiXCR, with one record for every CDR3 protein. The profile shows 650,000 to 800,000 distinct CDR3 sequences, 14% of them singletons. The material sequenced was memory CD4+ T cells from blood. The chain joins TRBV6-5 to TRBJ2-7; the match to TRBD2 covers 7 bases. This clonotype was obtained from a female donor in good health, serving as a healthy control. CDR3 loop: CASSYSRSSGGYEQYF. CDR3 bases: TGTGCCAGCAGTTACTCGAGGTCTAGCGGAGGCTACGAGCAGTACTTC.